The rows below give T cell receptor beta chains drawn from one sample of a study of monozygotic twins with cystic fibrosis. Clones were sequenced by immunoSEQ multiplex PCR, and TCRdb holds only the in-frame ones, with some missing. The profile shows around 23,000 clones, approximately 90% of them singletons. The material sequenced was blood. The receptors come from a girl aged 2 to 10 with cystic fibrosis. Each CDR3 is given with its conserved first and last residue. D genes are given only for firm matches. Expanded clones get a size class; other rows say once, few or many, or leave the size out.

TRBV5-1	-	TRBJ1-2	-	TGCGCCAGCACCCAAACAGGATCCTATGGCTACACCTTC	CASTQTGSYGYTF
TRBV11-3	-	TRBJ1-3	-	TGTGCCAGCAGCCCCCGGATTGGGTCTTCTTATGGAAACACCATATATTTT	CASSPRIGSSYGNTIYF
TRBV4-3	-	TRBJ1-2	-	TGCGCCAGCAGCCAAGATCGGACCAGGGCCCTTGATGGCTACACCTTC	CASSQDRTRALDGYTF
TRBV2	once	TRBJ2-2	-	TGTGCCAGCAGTGAAGGGAGGGGGGGCCCCACCGGGGAGCTGTTTTTT	CASSEGRGGPTGELFF
TRBV4-3	-	TRBJ1-6	-	TGCGCCAGCAGCCACATAAGGTTGGCCGGTAATTCACCCCTCCACTTT	CASSHIRLAGNSPLHF
TRBV4-3	-	TRBJ1-5	-	TGCGCCAGCAGCCAAGCGGTATCGGTGAGTCAGCCCCAGCATTTT	CASSQAVSVSQPQHF
TRBV5-5	-	TRBJ1-4	TRBD1	TGTGCCAGCAGCTTGTTTGGGACAGGGTATGAAAAACTGTTTTTT	CASSLFGTGYEKLFF
TRBV5-4	-	TRBJ1-1	-	TGTGCCAGCAGTAAGACGGTTAACACTGAAGCTTTCTTT	CASSKTVNTEAFF
TRBV18	-	TRBJ1-2	-	TGTGCCAGCTCAACCTGGGACACAGCCTATGGCTACACCTTC	CASSTWDTAYGYTF
TRBV19	-	TRBJ1-2	-	TGTGCCAGTAGTATGGGCAGTCACTATGGCTACACCTTC	CASSMGSHYGYTF
TRBV27	-	TRBJ1-2	TRBD1	TGTGCCAGCAGTTTAGGGACAGGCTATGGCTACACCTTC	CASSLGTGYGYTF
TRBV5-6	-	TRBJ2-3	TRBD1	TGTGCCAGCAGCTCCACAGGGGGGACTAGCACAGATACGCAGTATTTT	CASSSTGGTSTDTQYF
TRBV5-4	-	TRBJ1-2	TRBD1	TGTGCCAGCACAGACGGGACAGCTAACTATGGCTACACCTTC	CASTDGTANYGYTF
TRBV6-5	-	TRBJ1-6	-	TGTGCCAGCCATCTCGGCGGGGACGAGGTTTCACCCCTCCACTTT	CASHLGGDEVSPLHF
TRBV19	-	TRBJ2-5	-	TGTGCCAGTAGTGAAGGGGTGAGAGTTGTGGAGACCCAGTACTTC	CASSEGVRVVETQYF
TRBV6-5	-	TRBJ1-1	-	TGTGCCAGCAGCTCAGGGTTGACAGCTTTCTTT	CASSSGLTAFF